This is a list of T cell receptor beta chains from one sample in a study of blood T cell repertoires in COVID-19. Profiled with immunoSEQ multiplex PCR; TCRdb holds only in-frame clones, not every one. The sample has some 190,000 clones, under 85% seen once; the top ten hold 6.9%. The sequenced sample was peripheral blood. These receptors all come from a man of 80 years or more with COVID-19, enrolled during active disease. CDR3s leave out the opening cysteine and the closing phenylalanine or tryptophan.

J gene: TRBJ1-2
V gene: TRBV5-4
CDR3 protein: ASSWTVDYGYT

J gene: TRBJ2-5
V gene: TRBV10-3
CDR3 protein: AISDGETQY

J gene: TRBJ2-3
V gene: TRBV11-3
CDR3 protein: ASSLGERDTQY

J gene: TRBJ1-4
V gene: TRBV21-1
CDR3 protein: ASSKGDSPATNEKLF

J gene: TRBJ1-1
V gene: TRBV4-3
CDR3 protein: ASSQTGQTTEAF

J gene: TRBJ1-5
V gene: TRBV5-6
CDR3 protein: ASSSGQGMGPQH

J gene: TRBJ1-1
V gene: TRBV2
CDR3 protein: ASSEGRGWTEAF

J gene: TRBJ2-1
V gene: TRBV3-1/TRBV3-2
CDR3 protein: ASSGLDEQF

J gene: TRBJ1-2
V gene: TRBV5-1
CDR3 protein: ASSPDSLYGYT

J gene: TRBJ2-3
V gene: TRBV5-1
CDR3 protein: ASSMGQGWASTDTQY

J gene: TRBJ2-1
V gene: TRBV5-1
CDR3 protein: ASSLGTGPATDNEQF

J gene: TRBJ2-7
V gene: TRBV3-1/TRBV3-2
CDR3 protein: ASVPKRGGPSEQY

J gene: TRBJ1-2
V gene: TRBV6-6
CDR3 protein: ASSPRSGDGYT

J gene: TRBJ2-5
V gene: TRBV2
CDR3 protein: ASSESAGGQETQY

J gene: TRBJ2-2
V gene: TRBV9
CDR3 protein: ASSVRARGGGTLRTGELF

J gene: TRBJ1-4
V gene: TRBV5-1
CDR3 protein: ASSLSGVGEKLF

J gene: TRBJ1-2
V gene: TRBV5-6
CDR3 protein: ASSWTGGYGYT

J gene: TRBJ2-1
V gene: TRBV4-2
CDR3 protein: ASSQRQGARDEQF

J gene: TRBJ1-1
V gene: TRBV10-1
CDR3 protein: ASSEGQGNTEAF

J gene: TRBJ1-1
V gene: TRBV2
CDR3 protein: ASSVTQNTEAF

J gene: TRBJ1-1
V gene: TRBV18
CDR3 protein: ASSPRSGAETEAF

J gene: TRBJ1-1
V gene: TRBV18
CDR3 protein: ASSPGQGFFEAF

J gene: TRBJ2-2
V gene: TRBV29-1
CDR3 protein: SVESSLAGQIGELF

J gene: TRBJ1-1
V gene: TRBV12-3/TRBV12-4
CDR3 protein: ASSFSTGEAF

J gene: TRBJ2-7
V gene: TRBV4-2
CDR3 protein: ASSQTVGQGFYEQY

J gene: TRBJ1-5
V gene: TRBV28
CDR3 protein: ASRNGGYSNQPQH

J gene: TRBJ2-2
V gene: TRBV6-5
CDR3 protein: ASSRDRVNTGELF

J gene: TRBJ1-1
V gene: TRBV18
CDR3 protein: ASSSDTYTEAF

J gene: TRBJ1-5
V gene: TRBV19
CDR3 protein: ASRGGDREPNQPQH

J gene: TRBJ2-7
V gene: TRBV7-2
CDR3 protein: ASSQEGTGPREQY

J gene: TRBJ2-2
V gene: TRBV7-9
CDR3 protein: ASSGYRGTGELF

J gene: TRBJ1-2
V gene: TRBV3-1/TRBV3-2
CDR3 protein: ASSQWSGGYT

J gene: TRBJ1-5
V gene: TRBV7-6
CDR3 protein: ASSLGLRGASNQPQH

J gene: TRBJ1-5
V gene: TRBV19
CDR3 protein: ASSATGGRSNQPQH

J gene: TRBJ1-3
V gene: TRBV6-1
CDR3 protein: ASSLKSGNTIY

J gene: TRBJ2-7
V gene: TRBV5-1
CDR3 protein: ASSLGDRVNEQY

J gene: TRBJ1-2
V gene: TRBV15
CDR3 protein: ATSRAGGESYGYT

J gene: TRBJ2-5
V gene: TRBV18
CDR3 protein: ASSADRVGETQY

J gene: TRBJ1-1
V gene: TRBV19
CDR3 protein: ASRDQRNTEAF

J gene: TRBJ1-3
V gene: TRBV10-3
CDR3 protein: AVRGALSPGNTIY

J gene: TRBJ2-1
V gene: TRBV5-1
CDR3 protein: ASSPSGTGLI

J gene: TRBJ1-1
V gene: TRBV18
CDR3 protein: ASSLDRMNTEAF

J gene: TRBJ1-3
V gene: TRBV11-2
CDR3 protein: ASSLRQGAGNTIY

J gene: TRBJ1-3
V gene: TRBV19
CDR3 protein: ASNRESGNTIY

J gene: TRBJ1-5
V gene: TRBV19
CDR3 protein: ASNLGLGGQPQH

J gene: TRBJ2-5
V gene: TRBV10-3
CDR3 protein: AISTGTSGGAEETQY

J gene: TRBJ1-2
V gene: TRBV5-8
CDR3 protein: ASPLRQEAIYGYT

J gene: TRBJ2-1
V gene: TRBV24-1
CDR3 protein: ATSDSGRGGRREQF

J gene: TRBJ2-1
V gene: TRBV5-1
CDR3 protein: ASSLAPTGGIHNEQF

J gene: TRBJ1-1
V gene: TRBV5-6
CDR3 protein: ASSLRRGRDTEAF

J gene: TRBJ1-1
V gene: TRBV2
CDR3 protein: ASSEGVDRDTPLS